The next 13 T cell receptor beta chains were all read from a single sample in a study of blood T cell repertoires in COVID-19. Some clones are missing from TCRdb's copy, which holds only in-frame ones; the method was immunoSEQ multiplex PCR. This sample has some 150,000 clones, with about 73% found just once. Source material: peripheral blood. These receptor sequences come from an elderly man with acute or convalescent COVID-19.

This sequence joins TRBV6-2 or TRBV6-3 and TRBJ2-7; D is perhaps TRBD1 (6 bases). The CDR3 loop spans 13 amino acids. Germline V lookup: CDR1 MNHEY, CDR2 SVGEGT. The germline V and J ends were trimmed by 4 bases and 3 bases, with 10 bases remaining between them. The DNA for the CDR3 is TGTGCCAGCAGTTCTCACAGGGACTACGAGCAGTACTTC. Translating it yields CASSSHRDYEQYF.

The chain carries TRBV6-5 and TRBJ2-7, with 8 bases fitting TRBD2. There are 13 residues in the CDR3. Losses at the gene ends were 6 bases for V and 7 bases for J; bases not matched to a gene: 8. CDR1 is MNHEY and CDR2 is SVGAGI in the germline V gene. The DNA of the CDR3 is TGTGCCAGCAGCTTCGGACTAGCAGGAGAGCAGTACTTC. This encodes CASSFGLAGEQYF.

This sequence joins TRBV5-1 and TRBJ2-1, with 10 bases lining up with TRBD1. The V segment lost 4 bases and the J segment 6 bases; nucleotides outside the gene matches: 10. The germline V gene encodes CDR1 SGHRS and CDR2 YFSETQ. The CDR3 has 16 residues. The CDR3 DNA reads TGCGCCAGCAGCCTAACGGGACAGGGGAATGGCAATGAGCAGTTCTTC. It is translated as CASSLTGQGNGNEQFF.

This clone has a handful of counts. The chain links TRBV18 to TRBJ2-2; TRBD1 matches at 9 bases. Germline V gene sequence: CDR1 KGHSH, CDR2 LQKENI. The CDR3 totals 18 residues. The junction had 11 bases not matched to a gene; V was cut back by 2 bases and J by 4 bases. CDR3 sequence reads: CASSPFQSRTGVTGELFF. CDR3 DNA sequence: TGTGCCAGCTCACCATTCCAATCTAGGACAGGGGTCACCGGGGAGCTGTTTTTT.

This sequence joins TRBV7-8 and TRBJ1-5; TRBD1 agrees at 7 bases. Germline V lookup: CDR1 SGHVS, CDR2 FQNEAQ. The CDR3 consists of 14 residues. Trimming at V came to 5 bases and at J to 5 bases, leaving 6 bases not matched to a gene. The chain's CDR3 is CASSGGTVDQPQHF. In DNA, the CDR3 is TGTGCCAGCAGCGGCGGGACAGTCGATCAGCCCCAGCATTTT. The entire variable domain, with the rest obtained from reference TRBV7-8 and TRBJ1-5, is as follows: GAGVSQSPRYKVAKRGQDVALRCDPISGHVSLFWYQQALGQGPEFLTYFQNEAQLDKSGLPSDRFFAERPEGSVSTLKIQRTQQEDSAVYLCASSGGTVDQPQHFGDGTRLSIL.

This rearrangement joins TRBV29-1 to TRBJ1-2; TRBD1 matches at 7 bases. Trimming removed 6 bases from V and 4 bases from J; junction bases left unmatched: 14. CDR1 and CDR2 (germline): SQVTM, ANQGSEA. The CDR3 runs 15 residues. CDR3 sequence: CSVLGGKGAFYGYTF. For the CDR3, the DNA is TGCAGCGTCCTGGGGGGTAAGGGGGCCTTCTATGGCTACACCTTC.

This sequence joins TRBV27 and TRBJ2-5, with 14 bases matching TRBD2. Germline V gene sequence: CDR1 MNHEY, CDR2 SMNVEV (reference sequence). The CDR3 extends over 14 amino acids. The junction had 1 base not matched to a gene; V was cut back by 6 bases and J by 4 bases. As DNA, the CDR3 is TGTGCCAGCAGAGGACTAGCGGGGGGAGAGACCCAGTACTTC. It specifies CASRGLAGGETQYF.

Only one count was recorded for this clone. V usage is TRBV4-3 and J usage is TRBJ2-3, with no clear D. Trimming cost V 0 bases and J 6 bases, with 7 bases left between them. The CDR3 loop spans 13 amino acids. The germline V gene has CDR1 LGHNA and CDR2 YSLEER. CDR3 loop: CASSQDYYDTQYF. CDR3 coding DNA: TGCGCCAGCAGCCAAGATTACTACGATACGCAGTATTTT.

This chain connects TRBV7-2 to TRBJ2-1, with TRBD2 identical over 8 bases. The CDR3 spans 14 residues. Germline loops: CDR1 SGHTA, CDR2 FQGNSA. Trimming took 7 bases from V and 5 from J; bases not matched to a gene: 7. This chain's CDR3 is CASTLKLADNEQFF. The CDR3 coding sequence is TGTGCCAGCACCCTAAAACTAGCGGACAATGAGCAGTTCTTC.

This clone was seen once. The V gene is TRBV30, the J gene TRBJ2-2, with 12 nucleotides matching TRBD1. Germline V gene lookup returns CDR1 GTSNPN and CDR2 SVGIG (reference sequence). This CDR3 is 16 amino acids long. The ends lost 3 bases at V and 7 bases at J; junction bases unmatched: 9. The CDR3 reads CAWRDWDRGHGGELFF. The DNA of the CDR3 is TGTGCCTGGAGGGATTGGGACAGGGGGCATGGCGGGGAGCTGTTTTTT.

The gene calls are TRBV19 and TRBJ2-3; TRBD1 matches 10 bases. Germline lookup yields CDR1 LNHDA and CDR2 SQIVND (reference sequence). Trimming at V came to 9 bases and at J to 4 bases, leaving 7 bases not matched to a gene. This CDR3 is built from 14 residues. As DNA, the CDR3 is TGTGCCAGCACGGACAGGGGGGGAGCAGATACGCAGTATTTT. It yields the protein CASTDRGGADTQYF.

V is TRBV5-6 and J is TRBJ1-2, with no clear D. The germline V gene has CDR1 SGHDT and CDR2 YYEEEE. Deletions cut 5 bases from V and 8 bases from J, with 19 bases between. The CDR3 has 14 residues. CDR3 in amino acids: CASSRSVDPRGYTF. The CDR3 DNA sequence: TGTGCCAGCAGTCGTTCAGTGGATCCGAGGGGCTACACCTTC.

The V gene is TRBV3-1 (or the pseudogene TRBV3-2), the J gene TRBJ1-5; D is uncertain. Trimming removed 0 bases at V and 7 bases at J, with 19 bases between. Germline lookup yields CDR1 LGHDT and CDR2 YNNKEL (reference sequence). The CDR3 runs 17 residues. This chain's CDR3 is CASSQEKSTRVGQPQHF. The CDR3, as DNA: TGTGCCAGCAGCCAAGAAAAGAGTACCCGGGTCGGGCAGCCCCAGCATTTT.